This is a list of T cell receptor beta chains from one sample in a study of T cell repertoires in aging, cancer and after chemotherapy. TCRdb reprocessed the multiplex PCR reads via MiXCR and lists one record per CDR3 protein. Here the sample spans about 10,000 distinct CDR3 sequences, about 40% being singletons. The material sequenced was blood. The receptors were sampled from a human donor in good health. The conserved cysteine and the conserved F or W are not part of the CDR3 here. Size tells how often a clone was seen (once, few, many) or the class of an expanded clone, and some rows leave it out.

CDR3 protein: ASSERVGNQPQH; J gene: TRBJ1-5; clone size: few; V gene: TRBV2
CDR3 protein: ASSERTGTYEQY; J gene: TRBJ2-7; clone size: few; V gene: TRBV27
CDR3 protein: ASRVGQLNSPLH; J gene: TRBJ1-6; clone size: few; V gene: TRBV6-5
CDR3 protein: ASSQARGRRNEQF; J gene: TRBJ2-1; clone size: few; V gene: TRBV4-2
CDR3 protein: ASRPTDNYGYT; J gene: TRBJ1-2; clone size: NA; V gene: TRBV6-5
CDR3 protein: ASSLRGAGEEYEQY; J gene: TRBJ2-7; clone size: NA; V gene: TRBV27
CDR3 protein: ASSLSRTYEQY; J gene: TRBJ2-7; clone size: NA; V gene: TRBV11-2
CDR3 protein: ASIPTDYEQY; J gene: TRBJ2-7; clone size: NA; V gene: TRBV27
CDR3 protein: ASTVGGTGANVLT; J gene: TRBJ2-6; clone size: NA; V gene: TRBV12-3/TRBV12-4
CDR3 protein: ASSFRQGREQY; J gene: TRBJ2-7; clone size: NA; V gene: TRBV12-3/TRBV12-4
CDR3 protein: ASGLRRRGAGNTIY; J gene: TRBJ1-3; clone size: NA; V gene: TRBV12-3/TRBV12-4
CDR3 protein: ASSRRVSQPQH; J gene: TRBJ1-5; clone size: few; V gene: TRBV11-2
CDR3 protein: ASRIIEGNTIY; J gene: TRBJ1-3; clone size: few; V gene: TRBV28
CDR3 protein: ASRQTKGNSPLH; J gene: TRBJ1-6; clone size: few; V gene: TRBV2
CDR3 protein: ASSFMLGPNYGYT; J gene: TRBJ1-2; clone size: few; V gene: TRBV7-9
CDR3 protein: ASTRARGAAYNEQF; J gene: TRBJ2-1; clone size: NA; V gene: TRBV7-9
CDR3 protein: SASGTSGGASRDTQY; J gene: TRBJ2-3; clone size: NA; V gene: TRBV20-1
CDR3 protein: ASRSGDSYGYT; J gene: TRBJ1-2; clone size: NA; V gene: TRBV5-1
CDR3 protein: SASSWRY; J gene: TRBJ2-5; clone size: NA; V gene: TRBV20-1
CDR3 protein: ASGLVLGPNTEAF; J gene: TRBJ1-1; clone size: NA; V gene: TRBV12-5
CDR3 protein: ASGLGGETQY; J gene: TRBJ2-5; clone size: NA; V gene: TRBV30
CDR3 protein: ASSLRADTQY; J gene: TRBJ2-3; clone size: NA; V gene: TRBV28
CDR3 protein: ASSLAPGIKSYEQY; J gene: TRBJ2-7; clone size: NA; V gene: TRBV7-7
CDR3 protein: AISEGQGANQPQH; J gene: TRBJ1-5; clone size: few; V gene: TRBV10-3
CDR3 protein: ASSEARGRLVGYT; J gene: TRBJ1-2; clone size: NA; V gene: TRBV6-5
CDR3 protein: ASTNLPGQYNKQF; J gene: TRBJ2-1; clone size: NA; V gene: TRBV6-1
CDR3 protein: ASSIDRRRGRLERGAEAF; J gene: TRBJ1-1; clone size: NA; V gene: TRBV19
CDR3 protein: ASSTGTTEAF; J gene: TRBJ1-1; clone size: few; V gene: TRBV6-1
CDR3 protein: ASSLMATGGLDTQY; J gene: TRBJ2-3; clone size: NA; V gene: TRBV7-3
CDR3 protein: ASSSGQGAEETQY; J gene: TRBJ2-5; clone size: few; V gene: TRBV7-6
CDR3 protein: SAVGQALYGYT; J gene: TRBJ1-2; clone size: few; V gene: TRBV20-1
CDR3 protein: SARASGASSSYNEQF; J gene: TRBJ2-1; clone size: few; V gene: TRBV20-1
CDR3 protein: ASSYSLRDGYT; J gene: TRBJ1-2; clone size: medium-sized; V gene: TRBV6-5
CDR3 protein: ASSLGTSGLSTDTQY; J gene: TRBJ2-3; clone size: NA; V gene: TRBV27
CDR3 protein: SARVTEHYGYT; J gene: TRBJ1-2; clone size: few; V gene: TRBV20-1
CDR3 protein: ASSPRRVNQPQH; J gene: TRBJ1-5; clone size: NA; V gene: TRBV27
CDR3 protein: ASSFPQGTQY; J gene: TRBJ2-7; clone size: NA; V gene: TRBV19
CDR3 protein: SAQTGISGNQPQH; J gene: TRBJ1-5; clone size: NA; V gene: TRBV20-1
CDR3 protein: ASSITRGNQPQH; J gene: TRBJ1-5; clone size: NA; V gene: TRBV18
CDR3 protein: ASSYSFNQPQH; J gene: TRBJ1-5; clone size: once; V gene: TRBV6-1
CDR3 protein: SASRPGGANVLT; J gene: TRBJ2-6; clone size: NA; V gene: TRBV20-1
CDR3 protein: SGARGGAANEQF; J gene: TRBJ2-1; clone size: few; V gene: TRBV29-1
CDR3 protein: ASKPYRNNEQF; J gene: TRBJ2-1; clone size: NA; V gene: TRBV23-1
CDR3 protein: ASSPPRGSTSYEQY; J gene: TRBJ2-7; clone size: NA; V gene: TRBV18
CDR3 protein: SARDNTGELF; J gene: TRBJ2-2; clone size: medium-sized; V gene: TRBV20-1
CDR3 protein: ASSLRRGRETQY; J gene: TRBJ2-5; clone size: NA; V gene: TRBV4-2
CDR3 protein: ASSLNTEAF; J gene: TRBJ1-1; clone size: once; V gene: TRBV19
CDR3 protein: SANLRGTDTQY; J gene: TRBJ2-3; clone size: NA; V gene: TRBV20-1
CDR3 protein: ASSLLGVIAGEKLF; J gene: TRBJ1-4; clone size: NA; V gene: TRBV4-2
CDR3 protein: ASRQGARTEAF; J gene: TRBJ1-1; clone size: few; V gene: TRBV6-5
CDR3 protein: ASMRDRDGYEQY; J gene: TRBJ2-7; clone size: NA; V gene: TRBV6-5
CDR3 protein: ASSPRLAGDTDTQY; J gene: TRBJ2-3; clone size: NA; V gene: TRBV7-9